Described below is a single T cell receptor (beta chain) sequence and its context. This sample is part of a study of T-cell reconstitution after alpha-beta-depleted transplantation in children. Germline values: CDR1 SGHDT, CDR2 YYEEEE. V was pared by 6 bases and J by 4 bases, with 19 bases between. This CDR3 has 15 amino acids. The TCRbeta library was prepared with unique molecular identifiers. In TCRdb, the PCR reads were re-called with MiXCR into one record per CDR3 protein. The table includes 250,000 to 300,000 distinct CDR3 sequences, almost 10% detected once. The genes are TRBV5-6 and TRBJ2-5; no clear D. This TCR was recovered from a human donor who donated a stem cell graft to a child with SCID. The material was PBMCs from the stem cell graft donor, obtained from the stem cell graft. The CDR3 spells CASITRIGPGETQYF. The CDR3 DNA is TGTGCCAGCATCACCAGAATCGGGCCGGGAGAGACCCAGTACTTC.